Shown below are 14 T cell receptor beta chains from a single sample sequenced in a study of regulatory T cells in long-lasting Graves disease. As for time point: newly diagnosed GD, antithyroid drugs for less than 3 months. Researchers made the TCR library from RNA that was extracted from PBMCs. CDR3 regions were amplified by Arm-PCR using iRepertoire HTBI primers to build TCR beta libraries. In TCRdb, the multiplex PCR reads were re-called with MiXCR into one record per CDR3 protein. The sample yields approximately 310,000 distinct CDR3 sequences, about 20% seen once. This specimen was peripheral blood mononuclear cells (PBMCs), taken at new diagnosis, from a patient treated with antithyroid drugs. These receptors were obtained from a female donor with Graves disease.

In this sample, this clonotype turned up many times. This chain connects TRBV20-1 to TRBJ2-7, with unresolved D. Germline V gives CDR1 DFQATT, CDR2 SNEGSKA (reference sequence). The germline V and J ends were trimmed by 1 base and 4 bases, with 11 bases remaining between them. CDR3 length: 13 amino acids. CDR3 amino acids: CSARVSDFYEQYF. In DNA form, the CDR3 reads TGCAGTGCTAGAGTTTCAGATTTTTACGAGCAGTACTTC.

The table lists this clonotype with many counts. This chain uses TRBV2 with TRBJ2-7; D is uncertain. The V and J ends lost 6 bases and 5 bases respectively, with 17 bases between them. CDR1 is SNHLY, CDR2 FYNNEI, per germline. The CDR3 totals 14 residues. The CDR3 reads CASSLYVGWNEQYF. In DNA, the CDR3 is TGTGCCAGCAGCTTATACGTAGGGTGGAACGAGCAGTACTTC.

This clonotype was seen a few times. The J gene is TRBJ2-3, the V gene TRBV6-1; the D gene could be TRBD1 or TRBD2 (5 bases each). The CDR3 length is 14 residues. Germline values: CDR1 MNHNS, CDR2 SASEGT. V lost 6 bases and J 4 bases, leaving 14 bases between the germline ends. DNA for the CDR3: TGTGCCAGCAGCCCCGGGGTGGGGGCAGATACGCAGTATTTT. Protein: CASSPGVGADTQYF.

The chain combines TRBV19 with TRBJ2-1, with D perhaps matching TRBD1 (5 bases). Germline loops: CDR1 LNHDA, CDR2 SQIVND (reference sequence). Trimming removed 5 bases from V and 8 bases from J, with 19 bases in between. This CDR3 is 15 amino acids long. This CDR3 is CASSGGRVNPYEQFF. The CDR3 coding sequence is TGTGCCAGTAGTGGTGGCAGGGTGAATCCGTATGAGCAGTTCTTC.

This clonotype has a count of ten or more. CDR3 coding DNA: TGCAGTGCTGCAGGGTCAGCTGAAGCTTTCTTT. Translating gives CSAAGSAEAFF. The chain links TRBV20-1 to TRBJ1-1; perhaps TRBD1 as D (5 bases). Germline lookup yields CDR1 DFQATT and CDR2 SNEGSKA (reference sequence). The length of the CDR3 is 11 residues. V was cut by 5 bases and J by 6 bases, with 10 bases left in between.

Many counts were recorded for this clonotype. The CDR3 is CASSLWQGYSGTNEQYF. The CDR3 nucleotides are TGCGCCAGCAGCTTGTGGCAGGGCTACTCCGGGACTAACGAGCAGTACTTC. The rearrangement uses TRBV5-1 and TRBJ2-7; 7 bases agree with TRBD2. The V segment lost 1 base and the J segment 5 bases; nucleotides outside the gene matches: 15. The length of the CDR3 is 17 residues. The V gene's germline CDR1 is SGHRS and CDR2 YFSETQ.

This clonotype was counted at least ten times. This chain joins TRBV7-9 and TRBJ2-7, with 10 bases identical to TRBD1. V trimming: 6 bases; J trimming: 3 bases; junction bases outside the gene matches: 11. The CDR3 is 16 amino acids. In germline, CDR1 is SEHNR, CDR2 FQNEAQ (reference sequence). Here the CDR3 reads CASSTTPGQGRYEQYF. The CDR3 DNA reads as TGTGCCAGCAGTACTACCCCGGGACAGGGGCGCTACGAGCAGTACTTC.

There are many counts of this clonotype. The chain carries TRBV19 and TRBJ2-7, with 8 bases matching TRBD1. Germline V gene lookup returns CDR1 LNHDA and CDR2 SQIVND (reference sequence). The CDR3 length is 14 residues. The J segment lost 4 bases and the V segment lost 6 bases, leaving 8 bases of the junction unmatched. The CDR3 sequence: CASRRRQGSYEQYF. Written as DNA, the CDR3 is TGTGCCAGTAGGAGGAGACAGGGGTCATACGAGCAGTACTTC.

This clonotype was recorded many times. The V call is TRBV9, the J call TRBJ2-5, with D possibly matching TRBD2 (5 bases). Between the trimmed V and J ends, which lost 0 bases and 5 bases, there was a span of 14 bases. Germline assignment: CDR1 SGDLS and CDR2 YYNGEE. This CDR3 contains 15 residues. The CDR3 DNA reads TGTGCCAGCAGCGTAGCGGGATGGGCGTTCGAGACCCAGTACTTC. Encoded protein: CASSVAGWAFETQYF.

Points on this clonotype: This is likely an artifact of a read error, given a far larger clone one base away. This chain uses TRBV12-3 or TRBV12-4 with TRBJ2-7; weak D call: TRBD1 (6 bases). The V gene lost 7 bases and the J gene lost 0 bases, with 16 bases spanning the gap. The CDR3 sequence is 15 residues long. The CDR3 loop is CASNDFGTSSYEQYF. Written as DNA, the CDR3 is TGTGCCAGCAATGATTTCGGGACAAGCTCCTACGAGCAGTACTTC.

As to this clonotype: This may come from a read error, since a much larger clone is one base off. Without the conserved terminal phenylalanine or tryptophan, this CDR3 likely stems from a read error. This chain connects TRBV28 to TRBJ1-1, with D possibly being TRBD1 (5 bases). Per germline, CDR1 MDHEN and CDR2 SYDVKM. The CDR3 runs to 13 residues. The germline V and J ends were trimmed by 3 bases and 10 bases, with 15 bases remaining between them. As DNA, the CDR3 is TGTGCCAGCAGTTTGGCGGGACTTGGGGGAGCTTTCCTT. Amino acids: CASSLAGLGGAFL.

The chain employs TRBV28 and TRBJ1-5, with D tentatively TRBD1 (5 bases). Germline loops: CDR1 MDHEN, CDR2 SYDVKM. CDR3 length: 12 amino acids. Trimming removed 6 bases from V and 9 bases from J, with 12 bases in between. The CDR3 region has the DNA TGTGCCAGCAGGATCCCGGGACGGCCCCAGCATTTT. Amino acid sequence: CASRIPGRPQHF. The full variable domain, in which reference TRBV28 and TRBJ1-5 provide the parts outside the CDR3, is DVKVTQSSRYLVKRTGEKVFLECVQDMDHENMFWYRQDPGLGLRLIYFSYDVKMKEKGDIPEGYSVSREKKERFSLILESASTNQTSMYLCASRIPGRPQHFGDGTRLSIL.

This sequence joins TRBV28 and TRBJ2-2; 16 nucleotides agree with TRBD2. This CDR3 has 17 residues. Germline V gene data show CDR1 as MDHEN and CDR2 as SYDVKM. The ends lost 5 bases at V and 6 bases at J; junction bases unmatched: 6. The CDR3 sequence is CASSDGTSGRAAGELFF. The CDR3 bases are TGTGCCAGCAGTGACGGGACTAGCGGGAGGGCAGCCGGGGAGCTGTTTTTT.

This clonotype was observed at least ten times. The chain has TRBV28 and TRBJ1-1; D is unresolved. Germline V lookup: CDR1 MDHEN, CDR2 SYDVKM. This CDR3 has 12 amino acids. Trimming shortened V by 4 bases and J by 3 bases, and 6 bases separated the two germline ends. In DNA, the CDR3 is TGTGCCAGCAGTTCGGGTTACACTGAAGCTTTCTTT. Encoded protein: CASSSGYTEAFF.